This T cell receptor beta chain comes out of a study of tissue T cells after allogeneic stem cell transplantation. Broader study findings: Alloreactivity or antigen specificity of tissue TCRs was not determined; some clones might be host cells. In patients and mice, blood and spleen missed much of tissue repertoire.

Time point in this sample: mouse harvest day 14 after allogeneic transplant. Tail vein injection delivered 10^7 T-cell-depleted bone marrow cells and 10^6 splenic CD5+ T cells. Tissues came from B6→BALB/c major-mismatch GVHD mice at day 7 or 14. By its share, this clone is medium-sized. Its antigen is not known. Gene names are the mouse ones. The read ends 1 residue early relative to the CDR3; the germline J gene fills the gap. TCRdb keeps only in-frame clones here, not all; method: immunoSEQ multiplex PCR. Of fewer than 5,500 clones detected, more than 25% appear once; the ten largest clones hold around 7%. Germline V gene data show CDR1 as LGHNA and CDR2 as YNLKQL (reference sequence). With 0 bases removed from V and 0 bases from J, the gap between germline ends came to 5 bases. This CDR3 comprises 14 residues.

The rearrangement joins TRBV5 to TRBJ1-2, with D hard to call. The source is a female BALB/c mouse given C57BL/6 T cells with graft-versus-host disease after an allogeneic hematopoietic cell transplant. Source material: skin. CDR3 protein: CASSQDQTNSDYTF. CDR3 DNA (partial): TGTGCCAGCAGCCAAGACCAGACAAACTCCGACTACACC.